The next 14 T cell receptor beta chains were all read from a single sample in a study of vaccination and CD4 T cells after COVID-19. Treatment here: approximately 11-day PBMC culture with coronavirus spike peptide pools or control peptides (ViraFEST assay). Cultured CD4+ T cell DNA underwent sequencing with the Oncomine TCR Beta short-read assay. One entry per CDR3 protein results from TCRdb running MiXCR on the PCR reads. The table has around 5,900 distinct CDR3 sequences, about three fifths seen once. Antigens of these TCRs are unknown. Sequences were obtained from CD4+ T cells from blood, cultured in vitro. All receptors derive from a human donor who had recovered from COVID-19.

The V call is TRBV30, the J call TRBJ2-3; TRBD2 agrees at 12 bases. From germline, CDR1 is GTSNPN and CDR2 SVGIG (reference sequence). The CDR3 loop spans 16 amino acids. J gave up 5 bases and V 2 bases, and 8 bases lay outside the gene matches. CDR3 amino acids: CAWSLASGRALDTQYF. The DNA of the CDR3 is TGTGCCTGGAGTTTGGCTAGCGGGAGGGCCCTAGATACGCAGTATTTT.

The gene calls are TRBV24-1 and TRBJ2-2, with D perhaps given as TRBD1 or TRBD2 (5 bases each). This CDR3 comprises 18 residues. V dropped 2 bases and J dropped 1 base, with 16 bases sitting between them. Germline-derived CDR1 and CDR2 are KGHDR and SFDVKD. CDR3 in amino acids: CATSDWGIGRGNTGELFF. The CDR3 coding sequence is TGTGCCACCAGTGATTGGGGGATCGGAAGGGGGAACACCGGGGAGCTGTTTTTT.

This clonotype has a handful of counts. The chain employs TRBV19 and TRBJ1-2; 9 bases fit TRBD1. V lost 7 bases and J lost 6; bases outside the gene matches: 27. Germline CDR1 is LNHDA and CDR2 is SQIVND (reference sequence). This CDR3 has 20 amino acids. CDR3 coding DNA: TGTGCCAGTAACCTCGCCGTCCGGGACAGGGTATCCCCCCAACCTCATGGCTACACCTTC. Translation: CASNLAVRDRVSPQPHGYTF.

There are a few counts of this clonotype. The CDR3 bases are TGCGCCAGCAGCGTGGGACAGAACTATGGCTACACCTTC. Its translation is CASSVGQNYGYTF. The chain is built from TRBV10-1 and TRBJ1-2, with 7 bases fitting TRBD1. The trim removed 6 bases at V and 2 bases at J, leaving 3 bases unmatched. The germline V gene has CDR1 WNHNN and CDR2 SYGVQD (reference sequence). The CDR3 covers 13 residues.

The V and J genes are TRBV6-2 or TRBV6-3 and TRBJ2-7; D might be TRBD1 (6 bases). V was trimmed by 6 bases and J by 0 bases, leaving 15 bases between them. The CDR3 extends over 15 amino acids. Germline CDR1 reads MNHEY; CDR2 reads SVGEGT. CDR3 sequence: CASRTGTPNSYEQYF. Written as DNA, the CDR3 is TGTGCCAGCAGGACCGGGACACCGAACTCCTACGAGCAGTACTTC.

Only a few counts were recorded for this clonotype. CDR3 nucleotide sequence: TGCAGTGGAATGGAGGTGACTAATGAAAAACTGTTTTTT. This encodes CSGMEVTNEKLFF. The gene calls are TRBV20-1 and TRBJ1-4, with D uncertain. Trimming took 7 bases from V and 2 from J, leaving 11 bases between them. This CDR3 region has 13 residues. Germline V gene data show CDR1 as DFQATT and CDR2 as SNEGSKA (reference sequence).

The V and J genes are TRBV19 and TRBJ1-2; weak D call: TRBD1 (5 bases). The V end lost 6 bases, the J end lost 5 bases, and 10 bases lay between the germline ends. CDR1 is LNHDA and CDR2 is SQIVND in the germline V gene (reference sequence). The CDR3 sequence is 12 residues long. The CDR3 DNA follows: TGTGCCAGTAGCACAGGACGGTATGGCTACACCTTC. This encodes CASSTGRYGYTF.

This clonotype was counted between two and nine times. The V gene is TRBV23-1, the J gene TRBJ1-2; D is unresolved. TRBV23-1 counts as an open reading frame of uncertain function. V lost 2 bases, J lost 6 bases, and 13 bases lay in between. The CDR3 runs 14 residues. The CDR3 bases are TGCGCCAGCAGTCAACTGGGTACTCCTCATGGCTACACCTTC. It translates to CASSQLGTPHGYTF.

The sample holds a few counts of this clonotype. This chain's CDR3 is CASSSTHGGFGYTF. DNA of the CDR3: TGTGCCAGCAGTTCCACTCACGGGGGCTTTGGCTACACCTTC. This chain joins TRBV6-5 and TRBJ1-2; D is possibly TRBD1 (6 bases). The CDR3 totals 14 residues. Trimming pared 4 bases from V and 7 bases from J, leaving 16 bases between. Per germline, CDR1 MNHEY and CDR2 SVGAGI.

This clonotype was seen a handful of times. The rearrangement uses TRBV2 and TRBJ1-2; a weak D match, TRBD1 (5 bases). V lost 7 bases, J lost 0 bases, and 9 bases lay in between. CDR1 SNHLY and CDR2 FYNNEI come from the germline V gene. The CDR3 extends over 13 amino acids. CDR3 sequence reads: CASTRDSNYGYTF. The CDR3 nucleotides are TGTGCCAGCACTAGGGACTCTAACTATGGCTACACCTTC.

In this sample, this clonotype turned up a few times. This rearrangement joins TRBV19 to TRBJ1-3; no clear D. The V end was cut by 9 bases, the J end by 9 bases, with 18 bases between. The CDR3 length is 13 residues. Germline V gene sequence: CDR1 LNHDA, CDR2 SQIVND (reference sequence). CDR3 DNA: TGTGCCAGCCAGACCAGCTTATTCGGCACCATATATTTT. This translates into CASQTSLFGTIYF.

This clonotype is hyperexpanded within its sample. This chain links TRBV10-3 with TRBJ1-6; TRBD1 matches 7 bases. CDR3 length: 16 amino acids. J was trimmed by 0 bases and V by 4 bases; bases with no gene match: 3. Germline V gene data show CDR1 as ENHRY and CDR2 as SYGVKD. CDR3 DNA sequence: TGTGCCATCAGTGCGGACAGGACCTCCTATAATTCACCCCTCCACTTT. Protein product: CAISADRTSYNSPLHF.

The chain couples TRBV6-1 to TRBJ2-7, with 8 nucleotides matching TRBD2. Losses at the gene ends were 6 bases for V and 2 bases for J; bases not matched to a gene: 12. This CDR3 is built from 16 residues. Germline lookup yields CDR1 MNHNS and CDR2 SASEGT. The CDR3 bases are TGTGCCAGCAGCTGGCCCCCGGGGGGGATAACCTACGAGCAGTACTTC. It codes for CASSWPPGGITYEQYF.

The rearrangement joins TRBV6-2 or TRBV6-3 to TRBJ1-1, with D perhaps matching TRBD1 (5 bases). Looked up from germline, CDR1 is MNHEY and CDR2 is SVGEGT. The CDR3 totals 15 residues. Trimming stripped 6 bases from V and 3 bases from J, with 17 bases between. CDR3 DNA: TGTGCCAGCAGCCGGGGACTAAGGGCTGACACTGAAGCTTTCTTT. This encodes CASSRGLRADTEAFF.